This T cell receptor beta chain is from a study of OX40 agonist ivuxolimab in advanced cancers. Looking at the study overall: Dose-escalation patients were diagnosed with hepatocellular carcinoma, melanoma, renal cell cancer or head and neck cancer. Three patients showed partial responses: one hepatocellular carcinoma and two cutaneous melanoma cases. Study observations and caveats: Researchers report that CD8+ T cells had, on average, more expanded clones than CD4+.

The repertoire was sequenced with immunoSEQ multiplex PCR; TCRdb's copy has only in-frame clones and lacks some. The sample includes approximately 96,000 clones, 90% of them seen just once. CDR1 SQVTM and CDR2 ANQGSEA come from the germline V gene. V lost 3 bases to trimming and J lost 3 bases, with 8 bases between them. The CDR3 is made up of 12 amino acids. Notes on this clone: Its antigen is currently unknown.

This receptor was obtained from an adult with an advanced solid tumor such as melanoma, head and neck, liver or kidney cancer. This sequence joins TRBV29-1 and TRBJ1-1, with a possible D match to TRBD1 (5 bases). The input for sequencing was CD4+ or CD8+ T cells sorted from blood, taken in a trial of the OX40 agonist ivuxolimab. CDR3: CSVDGADTEAFF. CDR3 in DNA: TGCAGCGTTGATGGGGCGGACACTGAAGCTTTCTTT.